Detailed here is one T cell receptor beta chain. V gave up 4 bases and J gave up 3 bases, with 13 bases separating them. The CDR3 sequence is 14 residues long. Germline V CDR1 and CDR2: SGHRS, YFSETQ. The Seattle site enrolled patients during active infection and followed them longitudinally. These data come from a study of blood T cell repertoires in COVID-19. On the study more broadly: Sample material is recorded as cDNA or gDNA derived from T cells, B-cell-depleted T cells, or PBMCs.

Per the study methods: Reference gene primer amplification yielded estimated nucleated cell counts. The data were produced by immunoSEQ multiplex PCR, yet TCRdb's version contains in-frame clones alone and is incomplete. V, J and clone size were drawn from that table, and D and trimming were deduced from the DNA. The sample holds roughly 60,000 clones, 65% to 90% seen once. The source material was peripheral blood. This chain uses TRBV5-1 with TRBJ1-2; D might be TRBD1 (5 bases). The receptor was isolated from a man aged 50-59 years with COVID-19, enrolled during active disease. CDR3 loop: CASSHQGDDYGYTF. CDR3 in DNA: TGCGCCAGCAGCCACCAAGGGGATGACTATGGCTACACCTTC.